This is a list of T cell receptor beta chains from one sample in a study of OX40 agonist ivuxolimab in advanced cancers. Assay: immunoSEQ multiplex PCR; the TCRdb copy retains only in-frame clones and omits some. The table shows around 41,000 clones, with around 89% occurring only once. This specimen consisted of CD4+ or CD8+ T cells sorted from blood, obtained in a trial of the OX40 agonist ivuxolimab. The receptors come from an adult with an advanced solid tumor such as melanoma, head and neck, liver or kidney cancer. Both conserved end residues are part of each CDR3. A D gene is named only where the DNA matches it firmly. Rows give clone size only sometimes, using once, few, many, or a class for an expanded clone.

V,J,size,D,DNA,CDR3
TRBV18,TRBJ2-3,NA,NA,TGTGCCAGCTCATCCACAGATACGCAGTATTTT,CASSSTDTQYF
TRBV10-1,TRBJ2-7,few,NA,TGCGCCAGCAGTGGCGGACCTCCCTACGAGCAGTACTTC,CASSGGPPYEQYF
TRBV11-2,TRBJ1-4,NA,NA,TGTGCCAGCAGCTCCCTCGCCTTTTGGGGGGATGAAAAACTGTTTTTT,CASSSLAFWGDEKLFF
TRBV28,TRBJ1-2,NA,NA,TGTGCCATAAGGGTCGATCAGTTAAGTGGCTACACCTTC,CAIRVDQLSGYTF
TRBV14,TRBJ1-3,NA,NA,TGTGCCAGCAGCCAAGATAGCAGGGCGAGCTCTGGAAACACCATATATTTT,CASSQDSRASSGNTIYF
TRBV2,TRBJ2-7,few,TRBD2,TGTGCCAGCAGTGAATTGATCCTAGCGGGAGGTAGGAGCTCCTACGAGCAGTACTTC,CASSELILAGGRSSYEQYF
TRBV6-1,TRBJ2-1,NA,NA,TGTGCCAGCAGTGAGGGATTTGTAGGCCGTGATGAGCAGTTCTTC,CASSEGFVGRDEQFF
TRBV30,TRBJ1-2,once,TRBD1,TGTGCCTGGAGTGGCGGGGACAGCTCTAACTATGGCTACACCTTC,CAWSGGDSSNYGYTF
TRBV7-2,TRBJ2-5,NA,NA,TGTGCCAGCAGCTTATGGAGTCAAGAGACCCAGTACTTC,CASSLWSQETQYF
TRBV10-3,TRBJ2-2,NA,NA,TGTGCCATCACTGGGACACCCACCGGGGAGCTGTTTTTT,CAITGTPTGELFF
TRBV5-6,TRBJ2-5,NA,TRBD2,TGTGCCAGCAGCTCAATGGGACTAGCGGGCGAAAAAGAGACCCAGTACTTC,CASSSMGLAGEKETQYF
TRBV11-2,TRBJ1-1,NA,NA,TGTGCCAGCAGCTTCGAACGGCGTGAAGCTTTCTTT,CASSFERREAFF
TRBV15,TRBJ2-5,once,NA,TGTGCCACCAGCAGAGGTGAGACCCAGTACTTC,CATSRGETQYF
TRBV5-8,TRBJ1-1,once,NA,TGTGCCAGCAGCTTGGAAGGACTTTCGAACACTGAAGCTTTCTTT,CASSLEGLSNTEAFF
TRBV9,TRBJ2-1,NA,NA,TGTGCCAGCAGCGCCAGCCTTCGGAGGACCTACAATGAGCAGTTCTTC,CASSASLRRTYNEQFF
TRBV29-1,TRBJ1-4,NA,NA,TGCAGCGTTGAAGACATGGGCGAAAAACTGTTTTTT,CSVEDMGEKLFF
TRBV6-5,TRBJ1-2,NA,NA,TGTGCCAGCAGTTACTCGACGGGGGACTATGGCTACACCTTC,CASSYSTGDYGYTF
TRBV23-1,TRBJ1-6,NA,TRBD1,TGCGCCAGCAGTCAGCGCCCCGGGACAGGGGAACTATGGGGATATTCACCCCTCCACTTT,CASSQRPGTGELWGYSPLHF
TRBV27,TRBJ1-3,NA,NA,TGTGCCAGCAGAAGTAGGGATCTAGGTTCGGGAAACACCATATATTTT,CASRSRDLGSGNTIYF
TRBV10-3,TRBJ2-5,NA,NA,TGTGCCATCAGGGCCGACTATTCTTCGGTAGAGACCCAGTACTTC,CAIRADYSSVETQYF
TRBV11-3,TRBJ2-2,NA,NA,TGTGCCAGCAGCTATAACCCCGCCGGGGAGCTGTTTTTT,CASSYNPAGELFF
TRBV20-1,TRBJ2-3,NA,NA,TGCAGTGCAGCCACAGATACGCAGTATTTT,CSAATDTQYF
TRBV2,TRBJ1-1,NA,NA,TGTGCCAGCAGTGACAGCTCTAGGACTGAAGCTTTCTTT,CASSDSSRTEAFF
TRBV19,TRBJ1-5,NA,NA,TGTGCCAGTAGTTTGATGGCCGGCAATCAGCCCCAGCATTTT,CASSLMAGNQPQHF
TRBV18,TRBJ2-7,NA,TRBD1,TGTGCCAGCTCAGGGACAGCCTCCTACGAGCAGTACTTC,CASSGTASYEQYF
TRBV12-5,TRBJ2-7,NA,TRBD1,TGTGCTAGTGGTTTGTCCGACAGGGGGCGTTACGAGCAGTACTTC,CASGLSDRGRYEQYF
TRBV27,TRBJ2-7,NA,TRBD2,TGTGCCAGCAGTCCACTAGCGGGAGTGGCCTACGAGCAGTACTTC,CASSPLAGVAYEQYF
TRBV2,TRBJ1-4,NA,NA,TGTGCCAGCAGTTATAGGGACGATGAAAAACTGTTTTTT,CASSYRDDEKLFF
TRBV5-1,TRBJ1-1,NA,TRBD1,TGCGCCAGCAGCTTGACAGGGGCGGGACGTTTCATGAACACTGAAGCTTTCTTT,CASSLTGAGRFMNTEAFF
TRBV19,TRBJ2-1,NA,NA,TGTGCCAGTAGTACCTTTTCTAGTAACGATGAGCAGTTCTTC,CASSTFSSNDEQFF
TRBV29-1,TRBJ2-5,NA,TRBD2,TGCAGCGTTGGACTAGCGATCCAAGAGACCCAGTACTTC,CSVGLAIQETQYF
TRBV11-2,TRBJ2-1,NA,NA,TGTGCCAGCAGAATCTCAGATAGCTCCTACAATGAGCAGTTCTTC,CASRISDSSYNEQFF
TRBV28,TRBJ1-3,NA,TRBD1,TGTGCCAGCAGGTTCAGACCCAGGGGGCACGGAAACACCATATATTTT,CASRFRPRGHGNTIYF
TRBV19,TRBJ2-7,NA,TRBD1,TGTGCCAGTAGTCCGCAAGGGACAGGGACCACGGTCGAGCAGTACTTC,CASSPQGTGTTVEQYF
TRBV5-6,TRBJ2-3,NA,TRBD2,TGTGCCAGCAGCTTGCTAGCGGGAGGGCGCACAGATACGCAGTATTTT,CASSLLAGGRTDTQYF
TRBV5-1,TRBJ2-7,NA,NA,TGCGCCAGCAGCCCTGGACAGACCTCCTACGAGCAGTACTTC,CASSPGQTSYEQYF
TRBV4-1,TRBJ2-5,NA,TRBD1,TGCGCCAGCAGCCAACTGGACAGGGGACAAGAGACCCAGTACTTC,CASSQLDRGQETQYF
TRBV2,TRBJ2-7,NA,NA,TGTGCCAGCAGTGCAACGGCCTACGAGCAGTACTTC,CASSATAYEQYF
TRBV6-6,TRBJ1-5,medium-sized,NA,TGTGCCAGCAGTGGTCTGGCAGGGGAGGCATCGAGGCCCCAGCATTTT,CASSGLAGEASRPQHF
TRBV5-6,TRBJ2-7,NA,NA,TGTGCCAGCAGCTTGGGTTCCGGTTACGAGCAGTACTTC,CASSLGSGYEQYF
TRBV7-6,TRBJ1-2,NA,NA,TGTGCCAGCAGCTTAGCAGGTCAGGGAGATGGCTACACCTTC,CASSLAGQGDGYTF
TRBV4-1,TRBJ2-7,NA,TRBD2,TGCGCCAGCAGCCAGGCACCGACTAGCGGGGCCGCATACGAGCAGTACTTC,CASSQAPTSGAAYEQYF
TRBV19,TRBJ2-5,NA,NA,TGTGCCAGTAGTATAATAGAGGGGGAGACCCAGTACTTC,CASSIIEGETQYF
TRBV9,TRBJ1-3,NA,NA,TGTGCCAGCAGCGTAGGCGATCCAGGGGCCCCCTCTGGAAACACCATATATTTT,CASSVGDPGAPSGNTIYF
TRBV5-4,TRBJ2-7,NA,NA,TGTGCCAGCAGCTCCGCCTACGAGCAGTACTTC,CASSSAYEQYF
TRBV19,TRBJ2-5,NA,TRBD1,TGTGCCAGTAGTAGGGGCAGGGGGCTTCAGGAGACCCAGTACTTC,CASSRGRGLQETQYF
TRBV5-1,TRBJ2-1,NA,TRBD2,TGCGCCAGCAGCTTGTTGGGAATAGCGGGACCCTCCCGCAATGAGCAGTTCTTC,CASSLLGIAGPSRNEQFF
TRBV4-2,TRBJ2-5,once,NA,TGTGCCAGCAGCCAAGTTGGCGCTGCCCAAGAGACCCAGTACTTC,CASSQVGAAQETQYF
TRBV19,TRBJ1-2,few,NA,TGTGCCAGTAGTATAGATCCCCAGGGAGACTATGGCTACACCTTC,CASSIDPQGDYGYTF
TRBV6-5,TRBJ2-7,NA,NA,TGTGCCAGCAGTTACTCGACGGGCTACGAGCAGTACTTC,CASSYSTGYEQYF
TRBV29-1,TRBJ2-5,NA,NA,TGCAGCCCGCAGCAAGAGACCCAGTACTTC,CSPQQETQYF
TRBV28,TRBJ2-7,NA,TRBD2,TGTGCCAGCAGTCCCTCCGGGACTAGCGGGGTATACGAGCAGTACTTC,CASSPSGTSGVYEQYF
TRBV28,TRBJ2-1,NA,NA,TGTGCCAGCAGTTTTATTTCCTATGAGCAGTTCTTC,CASSFISYEQFF
TRBV2,TRBJ2-3,NA,NA,TGTGCCAGCAGGGAGGGAGATACGCAGTATTTT,CASREGDTQYF
TRBV2,TRBJ2-7,once,TRBD2,TGTGCCAGCAGTGGTAGCGGGAGTAAGTACGAGCAGTACTTC,CASSGSGSKYEQYF